The 2 T cell receptor beta chains below come from one sample, sequenced in a study of cytomegalovirus exposure and HLA in healthy donors. Both 60 Vbeta primers and 13 Jbeta primers went into the PCR. Generated by immunoSEQ multiplex PCR, the TCRdb table keeps only in-frame clones and is missing some. The sample holds about 97,000 clones; 73% are singletons and the top ten take roughly 3.5%. Sequenced input: PBMCs. These receptors originate from a man aged 35 to 55 in good health and CMV-seronegative.

The V gene is TRBV28, the J gene TRBJ1-4, with D tentatively TRBD1 (5 bases). The CDR3 totals 16 residues. Germline lookup yields CDR1 MDHEN and CDR2 SYDVKM. V was cut by 6 bases and J by 2 bases, with 16 bases left in between. CDR3 nucleotide sequence: TGTGCCAGCAGCATCTTGACCAGGGCTACTAATGAAAAACTGTTTTTT. Translated: CASSILTRATNEKLFF.

The chain joins TRBV4-2 to TRBJ2-1; D remains ambiguous. Germline V gene sequence: CDR1 LGHNA, CDR2 YNFKEQ. CDR3 length: 10 amino acids. V lost 4 bases, J lost 10 bases, and 5 bases lay in between. The CDR3 nucleotides are TGTGCCAGCAGCCGTGAGGAGCAGTTCTTC. Amino acids: CASSREEQFF.